This T cell receptor (beta chain) was sequenced for a study of shared clonotypes between healthy human individuals. Germline CDR1 reads SNHLY; CDR2 reads FYNNEI. The CDR3 covers 19 residues. The trim removed 6 bases at V and 5 bases at J, leaving 21 bases unmatched. Naive CD8 populations comprised CD45RO-negative cells positively selected for CCR7, excluding terminally differentiated effector memory CD45RA+ cells. Libraries were prepared by immunoSEQ multiplex PCR; TCRdb keeps only in-frame clonotypes and omits some of them. The sample yields 550,000 to 650,000 clones, 90% to 97% seen once. Material: naive CD8+ T cells sorted from blood. The receptor's source is a woman aged 25 to 39 in good health. The chain combines TRBV2 with TRBJ1-4, with TRBD1 identical over 7 bases. CDR3 amino acids: CASSGEPTGDREGNEKLFF. For the CDR3, the DNA is TGTGCCAGCAGCGGGGAACCCACAGGGGACCGCGAGGGGAATGAAAAACTGTTTTTT.